What follows are 17 T cell receptor beta chains derived from one specimen sequenced in a study of shared clonotypes between healthy human individuals. CD45RO-negative CD8 cells positively selected for CCR7 made up the naive population, which excluded terminally differentiated effector memory CD45RA+ cells. Some clones are missing from TCRdb's copy, which holds only in-frame ones; the method was immunoSEQ multiplex PCR. The repertoire includes approximately 840,000 clones, roughly 96% of them detected once, and under 0.25% sits in the top ten. Sequenced input: naive CD8+ T cells sorted from blood. The receptors here all came from a man in his thirties or forties in good health.

The genes are TRBV27 and TRBJ2-2; 12 bases are shared with TRBD2. Trimming cost V 5 bases and J 6 bases; bases outside gene matches: 7. Germline assignment: CDR1 MNHEY and CDR2 SMNVEV (reference sequence). This CDR3 has 16 residues. CDR3 amino acids: CASSMTSGRVPGELFF. The CDR3 nucleotides read TGTGCCAGCAGTATGACTAGCGGGAGAGTCCCCGGGGAGCTGTTTTTT.

The chain is built from TRBV11-2 and TRBJ1-5; 10 bases align to TRBD1. The CDR3 spans 14 residues. V lost 3 bases to trimming and J lost 6 bases; unmatched junction nucleotides: 2. The V gene's germline CDR1 is SGHAT and CDR2 FQNNGV. CDR3 region: CASSFGTGAQPQHF. The CDR3 nucleotides are TGTGCCAGCAGCTTCGGGACAGGGGCTCAGCCCCAGCATTTT.

The chain has TRBV11-2 and TRBJ2-7; D is unclear. The V and J ends lost 1 base and 9 bases respectively, with 16 bases between them. CDR1 is SGHAT, CDR2 FQNNGV, per germline. The CDR3 extends over 14 amino acids. Here the CDR3 reads CASSLGLGNSGQYF. For the CDR3, the DNA is TGTGCCAGCAGCTTAGGACTGGGGAACTCGGGGCAGTACTTC.

The CDR3 is CASSYGLAGAMTYNEQFF. The CDR3 bases are TGTGCCAGCAGTTACGGACTAGCGGGAGCGATGACCTACAATGAGCAGTTCTTC. The chain employs TRBV7-6 and TRBJ2-1; 13 nucleotides match TRBD2. This CDR3 contains 18 residues. Germline V gene lookup returns CDR1 SGHVS and CDR2 FNYEAQ. Trimming removed 6 bases from V and 2 bases from J; junction bases left unmatched: 10.

The chain combines TRBV7-9 with TRBJ2-6; 7 nucleotides line up with TRBD1. The length of the CDR3 is 16 residues. Germline V lookup: CDR1 SEHNR, CDR2 FQNEAQ (reference sequence). Unmatched junction bases numbered 8, after V lost 7 bases and J lost 2 bases. The CDR3 loop reads CASIISGTAGANVLTF. The CDR3 coding sequence is TGTGCCAGCATCATCTCGGGGACAGCTGGGGCCAACGTCCTGACTTTC.

The chain is built from TRBV5-1 and TRBJ1-1; D perhaps matches TRBD1 (6 bases). CDR1 and CDR2 from the germline V gene are SGHRS and YFSETQ. The V end was cut by 0 bases, the J end by 3 bases, with 12 bases between. The CDR3 covers 15 residues. The CDR3 loop reads CASSLAGGADTEAFF. The CDR3 bases are TGCGCCAGCAGCTTGGCGGGGGGCGCAGACACTGAAGCTTTCTTT.

This clone was seen just once. In the same sample, other DNA sequences code for this CDR3. The gene calls are TRBV2 and TRBJ2-1; D is unclear. Germline V gene lookup returns CDR1 SNHLY and CDR2 FYNNEI. V lost 4 bases, J lost 4 bases, and 5 bases lay in between. The CDR3 consists of 12 residues. CDR3 amino acids: CASSGGYNEQFF. The CDR3 coding sequence is TGTGCCAGCAGTGGTGGATACAATGAGCAGTTCTTC.

J is TRBJ1-3 and V is TRBV10-3; the D gene is possibly TRBD1 (6 bases). Trimming took 2 bases from V and 0 from J, leaving 11 bases between them. This CDR3 has 16 amino acids. Per the germline V gene, CDR1 is ENHRY and CDR2 is SYGVKD. DNA of the CDR3: TGTGCCATCAGTGAGCGACAGGACGCCTCTGGAAACACCATATATTTT. It yields the protein CAISERQDASGNTIYF.

The V gene is TRBV9, the J gene TRBJ2-2, with TRBD2 matching over 8 bases. Germline CDR1 is SGDLS and CDR2 is YYNGEE. This CDR3 region has 16 residues. With 0 bases clipped from V and 4 bases from J, the junction kept 5 bases outside the gene matches. The CDR3 coding sequence is TGTGCCAGCAGCGTAGCTTTAGCGGGGTTCACCGGGGAGCTGTTTTTT. Protein product: CASSVALAGFTGELFF.

This clone was picked up a small number of times. V gene TRBV27 combines with J gene TRBJ2-7; D possibly uses TRBD1 or TRBD2 (5 bases each). This CDR3 is built from 14 residues. V shed 3 bases and J shed 3 bases, with 12 bases lying between them. The germline CDR1 and CDR2 sequences are MNHEY and SMNVEV (reference sequence). In DNA form, the CDR3 reads TGTGCCAGCAGTTTCATTCGGGGACGCTACGAGCAGTACTTC. It yields the protein CASSFIRGRYEQYF.

V usage is TRBV30 and J usage is TRBJ2-7; no firm D call. CDR3 length equals 11 residues. Germline CDR1 and CDR2: GTSNPN and SVGIG (reference sequence). Trimming left V 4 bases short and J 12 bases short, with 16 bases between. The CDR3 loop reads CAWINGPGLYF. Here the CDR3 DNA reads TGTGCCTGGATAAACGGGCCTGGTCTGTACTTC.

The chain has TRBV7-6 and TRBJ1-5; D unclear. V lost 4 bases and J lost 9, with 10 bases in between. CDR1 SGHVS and CDR2 FNYEAQ come from the germline V gene. The CDR3 spans 12 residues. The CDR3 DNA sequence: TGTGCCAGCAGCTCATCCGTCGGGCCCCAGCATTTT. It is translated as CASSSSVGPQHF.

The chain joins TRBV28 to TRBJ1-5; D is ambiguous. The V end was cut by 10 bases, the J end by 5 bases, with 12 bases between. The CDR3 length is 12 residues. Looked up from germline, CDR1 is MDHEN and CDR2 is SYDVKM. The CDR3 region has the DNA TGTGCCAACGGAATCGCCTATCAGCCCCAGCATTTT. This encodes CANGIAYQPQHF.

The chain combines TRBV2 with TRBJ1-1, with no clear D. Germline V lookup: CDR1 SNHLY, CDR2 FYNNEI. The CDR3 runs 10 residues. Trimming left V 6 bases short and J 11 bases short, with 10 bases between. The CDR3 spells CASRHQWAFF. CDR3 coding DNA: TGTGCCAGCAGACACCAATGGGCTTTCTTT.

This chain connects TRBV4-1 to TRBJ1-4, with D unresolved. The CDR3 runs to 15 residues. Trimming pared 3 bases from V and 4 bases from J, leaving 12 bases between. The germline V gene has CDR1 MGHRA and CDR2 YSYEKL. CDR3 sequence (DNA): TGCGCCAGCAGCCAGAAGGGATTGAGTAATGAAAAACTGTTTTTT. This encodes CASSQKGLSNEKLFF.

This chain links TRBV28 with TRBJ1-1; D remains ambiguous. Trimming pared 1 base from V and 6 bases from J, leaving 18 bases between. CDR3 length: 16 residues. The germline CDR1 and CDR2 sequences are MDHEN and SYDVKM. CDR3 coding DNA: TGTGCCAGCAGTTTATTAGCCCCGCGGTCAGGCGCTGAAGCTTTCTTT. Its translation is CASSLLAPRSGAEAFF.

The CDR3 loop reads CGTIITQSRANVLTF. The DNA of the CDR3 is TGTGGCACCATAATCACACAAAGTCGGGCCAACGTCCTGACTTTC. V and J are TRBV8-2 and TRBJ2-6; whether TRBD1, the table's D call, matches the DNA was not checked. TRBV8-2 is described as a pseudogene. The CDR3 sequence is 15 residues long.